The sequence of this T cell receptor beta chain was determined in a study of beta chain features in type 1 diabetes. Deletions cut 4 bases from V and 0 bases from J, with 16 bases between. The germline CDR1 and CDR2 sequences are PRHDT and FYEKMQ (reference sequence). CDR3 length: 16 amino acids. Expressed TCRB transcripts got sequenced, as all isolated RNA was reverse transcribed. The repertoire was sequenced with immunoSEQ multiplex PCR; TCRdb's copy has only in-frame clones and lacks some. The table records over 100,000 clones, about 40% of them present only once. What was sequenced was stem cell memory CD4+ T cells from blood. The chain recombines TRBV13 with TRBJ2-7; TRBD1 is a possible D gene (6 bases). The TCR originated in a woman aged 18-29 years in good health. CDR3 coding DNA: TGTGCCAGCAGCTCCAGAGACAGGCGTAGCTCCTACGAGCAGTACTTC. It translates to CASSSRDRRSSYEQYF.